This T cell receptor beta chain stems from a study of blood T cells in healthy people across ages. CDR1 LGHDT and CDR2 YNNKEL come from the germline V gene (reference sequence). The CDR3 is 17 amino acids. V lost 2 bases and J lost 0, with 11 bases in between. Together with a sample-barcoded 5' primer, a J-beta primer mix was included in a second PCR lasting about 7 to 12 cycles. TCRdb reanalysed the 5' RACE reads using MiXCR and keeps one entry per CDR3 protein. The table lists 600,000 to 650,000 distinct CDR3 sequences, approximately 50% of them singletons. This TCR came from a man in his sixties in good health. Sequencing was performed on blood. This chain connects TRBV3-1 to TRBJ2-6; D unclear. The CDR3 DNA sequence: TGTGCCAGCAGCCAAAGAAAATGGAACTCTGGGGCCAACGTCCTGACTTTC. Translated: CASSQRKWNSGANVLTF. Using reference TRBV3-1 and TRBJ2-6 for the parts outside the CDR3, the full variable domain is DTAVSQTPKYLVTQMGNDKSIKCEQNLGHDTMYWYKQDSKKFLKIMFSYNNKELIINETVPNRFSPKSPDKAHLNLHINSLELGDSAVYFCASSQRKWNSGANVLTFGAGSRLTVL.